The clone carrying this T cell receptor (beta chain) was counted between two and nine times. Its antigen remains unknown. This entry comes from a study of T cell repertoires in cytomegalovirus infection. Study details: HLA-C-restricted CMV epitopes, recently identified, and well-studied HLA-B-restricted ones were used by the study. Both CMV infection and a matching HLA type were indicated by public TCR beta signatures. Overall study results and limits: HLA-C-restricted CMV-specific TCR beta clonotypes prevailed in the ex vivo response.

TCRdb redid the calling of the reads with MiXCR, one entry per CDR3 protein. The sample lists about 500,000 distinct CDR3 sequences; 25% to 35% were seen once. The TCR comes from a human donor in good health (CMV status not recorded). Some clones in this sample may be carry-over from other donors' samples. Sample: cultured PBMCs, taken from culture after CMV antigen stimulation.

The CDR3 DNA reads TGTGCCAGCAGCTTAGAGATCAATCAGCCCCAGCATTTT. It yields the protein CASSLEINQPQHF. The chain joins TRBV5-4 to TRBJ1-5, with D uncertain. This CDR3 region has 13 residues. CDR1 is SGHNT, CDR2 YYREEE, per germline (reference sequence). V was pared by 2 bases and J by 3 bases, with 6 bases between.